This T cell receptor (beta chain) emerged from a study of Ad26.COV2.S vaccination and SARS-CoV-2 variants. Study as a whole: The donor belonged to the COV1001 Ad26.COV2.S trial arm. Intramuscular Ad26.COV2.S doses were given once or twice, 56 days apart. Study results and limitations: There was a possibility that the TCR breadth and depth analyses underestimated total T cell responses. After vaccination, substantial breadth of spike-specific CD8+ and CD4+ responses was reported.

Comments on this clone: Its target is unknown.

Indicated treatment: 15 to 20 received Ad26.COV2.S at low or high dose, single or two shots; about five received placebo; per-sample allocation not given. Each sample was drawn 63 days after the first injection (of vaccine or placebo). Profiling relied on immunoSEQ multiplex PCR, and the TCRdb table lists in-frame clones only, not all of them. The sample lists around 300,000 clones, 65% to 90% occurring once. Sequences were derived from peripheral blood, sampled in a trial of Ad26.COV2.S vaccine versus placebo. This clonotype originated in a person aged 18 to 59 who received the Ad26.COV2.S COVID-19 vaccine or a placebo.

Here the CDR3 reads CASSQPPAISNQPQHF. CDR3 bases: TGTGCCAGCAGCCAGCCCCCGGCGATTAGCAATCAGCCCCAGCATTTT. The chain uses TRBV3-1 (or the pseudogene TRBV3-2) and TRBJ1-5; no definite D call. CDR3 length equals 16 residues. Germline V CDR1 and CDR2: LGHDT, YNNKEL (reference sequence). Trimming removed 3 bases from V and 0 bases from J, with 12 bases in between.